The source of this T cell receptor (beta chain) is a study of blood T cell repertoires in COVID-19. Study-wide background: The United States, Italy and Spain provided the acute and convalescent COVID-19 samples. From T cells, B-cell-depleted T cells, or PBMCs came the material, which was cDNA or gDNA.

This clone was counted once. As handled by the study authors: How many nucleated cells were present was estimated from reference gene primer amplification. Using immunoSEQ multiplex PCR, the repertoire was profiled, and TCRdb retains in-frame clones only, with some absent. The D gene and trimming were derived from the DNA, and the V and J assignments and clone size from that table. The table has more than 200,000 clones, approximately 84% seen once. The source is a woman older than 75 with acute or convalescent COVID-19. The sample was peripheral blood.

The CDR3 DNA follows: TGCGCCAGCAGCTCAGGGGGCCCTAATGAAAAACTGTTTTTT. It encodes CASSSGGPNEKLFF. The chain uses TRBV5-1 and TRBJ1-4; 8 bases are a match to TRBD1. J lost 3 bases, V lost 3 bases, and 1 base had no gene match. The CDR3 consists of 14 residues. Looked up from germline, CDR1 is SGHRS and CDR2 is YFSETQ. Combining the CDR3 with reference TRBV5-1 and TRBJ1-4 gives the whole variable domain KAGVTQTPRYLIKTRGQQVTLSCSPISGHRSVSWYQQTPGQGLQFLFEYFSETQRNKGNFPGRFSGRQFSNSRSEMNVSTLELGDSALYLCASSSGGPNEKLFFGSGTQLSVL.